This T cell receptor (beta chain) was identified in a study of T cells in Graves' hyperthyroidism and ophthalmopathy. Study findings and constraints: Most clonotypes that expanded in the thyroid above 0.001 also showed up in blood. The model forecast ophthalmopathy, anticipating it by a median around 6.5 months before onset. Ophthalmopathy could be told apart from stable hyperthyroidism with a 13 V-J model.

Newly diagnosed hyperthyroidism, duration under 2 months, in patients aged 18 to 65. Amplified regions were TCR beta CDR3 sequences from RNA transcripts. The HTBI primer set served for first-round RT-PCR of the TCR CDR3. TCRdb re-analysed the multiplex PCR reads in MiXCR, keeping a single row per CDR3 protein. The profile shows approximately 620,000 distinct CDR3 sequences, around 13% of them singletons. Germline CDR1 and CDR2: DFQATT and SNEGSKA (reference sequence). V was trimmed by 4 bases and J by 9 bases, leaving 10 bases between them. This CDR3 contains 11 residues. About this clonotype itself: Its specificity is unknown.

Sequenced sample: blood. The receptor comes from a woman aged 30 to 39 with Graves' hyperthyroidism that later progressed to Graves' ophthalmopathy. The rearrangement links TRBV20-1 to TRBJ2-1; maybe TRBD1 (5 bases). CDR3 amino acids: CSATLTVEQFF. In DNA, the CDR3 is TGCAGTGCTACTTTGACAGTTGAGCAGTTCTTC.